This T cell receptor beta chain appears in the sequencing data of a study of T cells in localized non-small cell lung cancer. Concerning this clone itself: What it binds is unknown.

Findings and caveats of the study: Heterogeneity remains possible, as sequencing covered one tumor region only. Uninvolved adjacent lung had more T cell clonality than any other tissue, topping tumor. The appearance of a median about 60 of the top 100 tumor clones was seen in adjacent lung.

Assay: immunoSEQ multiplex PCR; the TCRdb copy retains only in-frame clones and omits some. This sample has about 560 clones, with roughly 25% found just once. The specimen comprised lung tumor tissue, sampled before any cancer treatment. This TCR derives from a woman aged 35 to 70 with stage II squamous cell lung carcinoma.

The CDR3 reads CASSFRDRELEETQYF. The CDR3 nucleotides read TGTGCCAGCAGTTTCCGGGACAGGGAATTGGAAGAGACCCAGTACTTC. The V gene is TRBV28, the J gene TRBJ2-5, with TRBD1 matching 9 bases. Germline trimming cut 3 bases from V and 3 bases from J; bases unmatched to any gene: 8. The CDR3 is made up of 16 amino acids. CDR1 is MDHEN, CDR2 SYDVKM, per germline.